This T cell receptor beta chain derives from a study of response to subunit inactivated influenza vaccine. V was clipped by 1 base and J by 5 bases, with 9 bases between them. The germline gives CDR1 KGHSH, CDR2 LQKENI. The CDR3 loop spans 14 amino acids. The study, taken as a whole, reports: Authors suggested seasonal influenza vaccinations each recruit few new T cells.

TCRdb reprocessed the RT-PCR reads via MiXCR and lists one record per CDR3 protein. The sample carries almost 250,000 distinct CDR3 sequences, more than 10% recorded once. As to this clonotype: No antigen is known for it.

V gene TRBV18 combines with J gene TRBJ2-1; weak D call: TRBD2 (6 bases). The specimen was non-naive T cells sorted from PBMCs, collected 14 days before vaccination. This clonotype was sampled from a man aged 50-60 years who received an inactivated influenza vaccine. The CDR3 nucleotides read TGTGCCAGCTCACCACAGGGGAGGAACAATGAGCAGTTCTTC. Protein sequence: CASSPQGRNNEQFF.